The entry below gives a single T cell receptor (beta chain) sequence along with its context. This clone appeared once. What antigen it recognizes has not been identified. The input lacks base qualities; no much larger clone sits a single base away. CDR1 and CDR2 are read off the germline V gene as MNHEY and SVGAGI. Trimming at the junction amounts to 3 bases on V and 6 bases on J, and the germline ends lie 15 bases apart. Counted from cysteine to phenylalanine, this CDR3 has 16 amino acids. Only the CDR3 DNA is retained, 48 bases long and in frame from the first base. The sample is drawn from a study of cytotoxic CD8 clonotypes in ibrutinib-treated CLL (dated by TCRdb to about 2021). About the study as a whole: The cohort had eleven to twelve relapsed/refractory and roughly 14 treatment-naive patients; 17 to 18 were IGHV unmutated. Partial responses were observed in about 24 patients and complete responses in 2; after a median follow-up of roughly 72 months, remission was maintained in about 15 patients and progression was observed in about twelve. Response samples were taken after a median of roughly a year on treatment, ranging from roughly 6 to 36 months. On average, each sample had approximately 250,000 productive templates and under 95,000 productive rearrangements. Longitudinal samples were obtainable from about 30% of the roughly 90 participants in the trial. Cryopreserved peripheral blood mononuclear cells were collected at three points: before therapy, at response, and at either sustained remission or disease progression. Study-wide conclusions, independent of this receptor: At baseline, clonality was higher than in age-matched healthy donors and showed a strong correlation with circulating CD8+ T-cell counts. Lymph node repertoires were not examined, and the timing of sampling was not matched between patients in sustained remission and those whose disease progressed. Public clonotypes were rare and either shrank or stayed stable during treatment, and the rise in clonality at ibrutinib response reflected expansion of private clonotypes. Clonality rose at ibrutinib response, remained stable during sustained remission, and dropped back toward baseline at progression.

For TCR beta library preparation, about 2 micrograms of genomic DNA was extracted from cryopreserved PBMCs. Longitudinal blood samples from CLL patients on ibrutinib monotherapy underwent high-throughput TCR beta sequencing. The patients took part in an open-label, single-center phase 2 trial of ibrutinib monotherapy. The goal of deep resolution MiSeq sequencing was a depth between 1 in 1 million and 1 in 200,000 T cells, and coverage averaged 10x per clonotype. The immunoSEQ hsTCRB Kit was used to generate the TCR beta libraries. Under the source paper's analysis protocol: ImmunoSEQ Data Assistant and ImmunoSEQ Analyzer were used for data analysis, and V, D and J genes were assigned according to IMGT definitions. Clonality, which ranges from 0 to 1, was calculated by subtracting the normalized Shannon entropy of productive rearrangement frequencies from one. Only overrepresented clonotypes making up at least 0.05% of each patient's repertoire were included in the public clonotype analysis. Repertoires from about a dozen age-matched healthy donors in immuneACCESS were used as clonality controls. Sourced from immuneACCESS, this table was stored by TCRdb with only in-frame sequences that have V and J called. A share of the clones is absent; for the studies checked, an unresolved V gene accounts for under half, and the remainder has no known explanation. D and trimming come from the DNA, and the V and J calls and clone size come from that table. A total of some 20,000 clones appear in this sample, around 75% of them only once. Clones ranked in the top ten supply roughly 7.6% of the sample.

Recombination connected TRBV6-5 to TRBJ1-6; the D segment could be TRBD1, given 5 matching bases. Here the sequenced sample was PBMCs, taken before ibrutinib treatment. This TCR came from a human donor with chronic lymphocytic leukemia. The base sequence is TGTGCCAGCAGTTATGGGGCAGCTGTCTTTAATTCACCCCTCCACTTT. Translated, it reads CASSYGAAVFNSPLHF.